This TCR beta chain was documented in a study of T cell changes during pregnancy in multiple sclerosis. V gave up 5 bases and J gave up 4 bases; unmatched junction bases: 3. This CDR3 has 14 residues. Germline V gene lookup returns CDR1 MNHNY and CDR2 SVGAGI (reference sequence). Libraries were prepared by immunoSEQ multiplex PCR; TCRdb keeps only in-frame clonotypes and omits some of them. The sample lists tens of thousands of clones, under 95% seen once, with more than 1.2% in the top ten. This chain links TRBV6-6 with TRBJ2-1, with TRBD1 matching 9 bases. This TCR was recovered from a female donor with multiple sclerosis, enrolled in a pregnancy study. The material was peripheral blood, obtained in the third trimester of pregnancy. The CDR3, as DNA: TGTGCCAGCAGTCCCGGGACAGGGTACAATGAGCAGTTCTTC. The encoded protein is CASSPGTGYNEQFF.